A selection of T cell receptor beta chains follows, all from one sample in a study of cytomegalovirus exposure and HLA in healthy donors. Only in-frame clones appear in the TCRdb table, and some are missing; sequencing was by immunoSEQ multiplex PCR. The sample consists of about 160,000 clones, over 70% of them appearing once. Input material: PBMCs. The receptors originated from a man in his fifties in good health and CMV-seropositive. Each CDR3 is given without its conserved first and last residue. The order of the fields is J gene, V gene, clone size, CDR3 protein. For some rows the clone size is stated as once, few or many, or as a class when expanded; others skip it.

TRBJ1-2 | TRBV28 | - | ASTPGGGGYT
TRBJ2-2 | TRBV11-2 | - | ASSLGGGTTGELF
TRBJ2-3 | TRBV6-6 | - | ASSLAGFTDTQY
TRBJ1-3 | TRBV5-1 | - | ASSPGTEGDTIY
TRBJ1-5 | TRBV27 | - | ASSNHGNQPQH
TRBJ1-1 | TRBV7-9 | - | ASSTGQGDTEAF
TRBJ1-2 | TRBV28 | - | ASSFYKYGYT
TRBJ2-3 | TRBV9 | - | ASTDSGMATDTQY
TRBJ2-3 | TRBV4-1 | - | ASGLGAHTDTQY
TRBJ2-1 | TRBV7-9 | - | ASSPGRTSGDNEQF
TRBJ2-2 | TRBV6-6 | few | ASTGAGGELF
TRBJ2-7 | TRBV4-1 | - | ASSGGNSYEQY